These 24 T cell receptor beta chains originate from one sample sequenced in a study of blood T cells in healthy people across ages (dated by TCRdb to the mid-2010s). The library was made by 5' RACE. TCRdb records Illumina HiSeq 2500 as the sequencer. The second PCR ran for about 6 to 11 cycles and used a J-beta primer mix along with a sample-barcoded 5' primer. Through fastp at Q25 and MiXCR, TCRdb rebuilt clones from the public reads, retaining in-frame beta chains. Under each unique CDR3 protein, matching rows form one entry showing the most common genes and DNA. A total of roughly 900,000 distinct CDR3 sequences appear in this sample, around 49% of them only once. Of the sample, 13% falls within the top ten clones. Sequenced: blood. The receptors derive from a man aged 25-45 years in good health.

This clonotype was seen at least ten times. This sequence joins TRBV18 and TRBJ1-2; D unclear. V lost 2 bases, J lost 6 bases, and 13 bases lay in between. The CDR3 extends over 14 amino acids. Germline V CDR1 and CDR2: KGHSH, LQKENI. The CDR3 reads CASSPFGSVDGYTF. For the CDR3, the DNA is TGTGCCAGCTCACCATTTGGCAGTGTGGATGGCTACACCTTC.

The V gene is TRBV5-1, the J gene TRBJ1-4, with D possibly matching TRBD1 (6 bases). CDR3 length: 15 amino acids. The V gene's germline CDR1 is SGHRS and CDR2 YFSETQ. V dropped 3 bases and J dropped 13 bases, with 22 bases sitting between them. CDR3 DNA: TGCGCCAGCAGCTATGACAGGCCGAACCTGACGGGACTGTTTTTT. It encodes CASSYDRPNLTGLFF. The full variable domain, completed using reference TRBV5-1 and TRBJ1-4, is KAGVTQTPRYLIKTRGQQVTLSCSPISGHRSVSWYQQTPGQGLQFLFEYFSETQRNKGNFPGRFSGRQFSNSRSEMNVSTLELGDSALYLCASSYDRPNLTGLFFGSGTQLSVL.

This clonotype was observed a handful of times. This chain connects TRBV29-1 to TRBJ1-1; 10 nucleotides align to TRBD1. Trimming at V came to 7 bases and at J to 2 bases, leaving 4 bases not matched to a gene. This CDR3 is 13 amino acids long. CDR1 and CDR2 from the germline V gene are SQVTM and ANQGSEA. CDR3: CSAGQGVNTEAFF. CDR3 nucleotide sequence: TGCAGCGCCGGACAGGGGGTCAACACTGAAGCTTTCTTT.

The chain joins TRBV20-1 to TRBJ2-4; weak D call: TRBD2 (6 bases). CDR3 length: 15 residues. Germline V gives CDR1 DFQATT, CDR2 SNEGSKA (reference sequence). V gave up 0 bases and J gave up 0 bases, with 9 bases separating them. CDR3 coding DNA: TGCAGTGCTAGAGAATACGGGGGAGCCAAAAACATTCAGTACTTC. As protein: CSAREYGGAKNIQYF.

This clonotype was seen at least ten times. Relative to the germline gene, one junction end is altered; a read error may explain this. The chain joins TRBV5-1 to TRBJ1-1; D perhaps matches TRBD1 (5 bases). This CDR3 has 13 amino acids. In germline, CDR1 is SGHRS, CDR2 YFSETQ. Here the CDR3 reads CASSTGQNTEAFF. The CDR3 nucleotides are TGTGCCAGCAGTACCGGACAGAACACTGAAGCTTTCTTT.

The chain links TRBV6-6 to TRBJ1-5, with TRBD1 as a possible D gene (6 bases). Germline assignment: CDR1 MNHNY and CDR2 SVGAGI (reference sequence). Trimming pared 5 bases from V and 4 bases from J, leaving 15 bases between. CDR3 length equals 15 residues. The CDR3 DNA sequence: TGTGCCAGCAGTCCCAACAGGGCGGTTAATCAGCCCCAGCATTTT. Its protein product is CASSPNRAVNQPQHF.

This clonotype occurred a few times. This chain connects TRBV10-3 to TRBJ1-2, with 7 nucleotides matching TRBD1. Per the germline V gene, CDR1 is ENHRY and CDR2 is SYGVKD. The V gene end was trimmed by 2 bases and the J gene end by 4 bases; junction bases not matched to a gene: 10. This CDR3 is built from 16 residues. Written as DNA, the CDR3 is TGTGCCATCAGTGAGGGCCCCGGGACAGCTAGCTATGGCTACACCTTC. Translation gives CAISEGPGTASYGYTF.

The CDR3 region has the DNA TGTGCCAGCAGTCCCTTTTCCTCCGGGACAGGGAAGACCTACGAGCAGTACTTC. Translated, it gives CASSPFSSGTGKTYEQYF. The rearrangement joins TRBV25-1 to TRBJ2-7, with 9 bases identical to TRBD1. J was trimmed by 2 bases and V by 5 bases; bases with no gene match: 16. The CDR3 loop spans 18 amino acids. In germline, CDR1 is MGHDK, CDR2 SYGVNS.

This clonotype was detected a few times. V is TRBV24-1 and J is TRBJ2-3; the D call may be TRBD1 or TRBD2 (5 bases each). CDR1 KGHDR and CDR2 SFDVKD come from the germline V gene. The CDR3 covers 21 residues. V lost 1 base and J lost 2, with 27 bases in between. CDR3 protein: CATSDFRAGPPGRPYTDTQYF. As DNA, the CDR3 is TGTGCCACCAGTGATTTTCGGGCAGGACCTCCGGGACGCCCCTACACAGATACGCAGTATTTT.

The chain links TRBV6-5 to TRBJ2-5; D ambiguous. Germline V gene lookup returns CDR1 MNHEY and CDR2 SVGAGI. This CDR3 contains 11 residues. Trimming shortened V by 0 bases and J by 11 bases, and 7 bases separated the two germline ends. This chain's CDR3 is CASSYSQEQYF. The CDR3 bases are TGTGCCAGCAGTTACTCCCAGGAGCAGTACTTC.

This sequence joins TRBV7-2 and TRBJ2-7, with TRBD2 matching over 8 bases. Germline values: CDR1 SGHTA, CDR2 FQGNSA. The CDR3 sequence is 14 residues long. Unmatched junction bases numbered 15, after V lost 5 bases and J lost 12 bases. CDR3 DNA: TGTGCCAGCAGCCTCCCCTCTGTAGCGGGGTGGTCGTACTTC. It translates to CASSLPSVAGWSYF. The complete variable domain, with remaining parts taken from reference TRBV7-2 and TRBJ2-7, reads GAGVSQSPSNKVTEKGKDVELRCDPISGHTALYWYRQSLGQGLEFLIYFQGNSAPDKSGLPSDRFSAERTGGSVSTLTIQRTQQEDSAVYLCASSLPSVAGWSYFGPGTRLTVT.

This clonotype has only a few counts. The V call is TRBV24-1, the J call TRBJ2-7; TRBD1 agrees at 7 bases. Trimming cost V 7 bases and J 5 bases; bases outside gene matches: 7. CDR1 and CDR2 from the germline V gene are KGHDR and SFDVKD. This CDR3 has 13 residues. The CDR3: CATSLTGSHEQYF. Here the CDR3 DNA reads TGTGCCACCAGCCTGACAGGGAGCCACGAGCAGTACTTC.

V gene TRBV5-1 combines with J gene TRBJ1-6; tentatively, D is TRBD1 (5 bases). V gave up 0 bases and J gave up 8 bases, with 15 bases separating them. Germline values: CDR1 SGHRS, CDR2 YFSETQ. The CDR3 length is 16 residues. DNA for the CDR3: TGCGCCAGCAGCTTGGAAGGGTCCAGGGAGTATTCACCCCTCCACTTT. Translated, it gives CASSLEGSREYSPLHF.

The chain joins TRBV27 to TRBJ1-1, with D perhaps matching TRBD1 (5 bases). Germline V lookup: CDR1 MNHEY, CDR2 SMNVEV (reference sequence). V dropped 7 bases and J dropped 0 bases, with 9 bases sitting between them. This CDR3 is built from 13 residues. The CDR3 protein is CASTQGMNTEAFF. In DNA, the CDR3 is TGTGCCAGCACCCAGGGCATGAACACTGAAGCTTTCTTT.

V and J are TRBV24-1 and TRBJ2-5; D gene ambiguous. The V gene lost 1 base and the J gene lost 4 bases, with 9 bases spanning the gap. Germline values: CDR1 KGHDR, CDR2 SFDVKD. The CDR3 is 14 residues long. The CDR3 nucleotides read TGTGCCACCAGTGATTTTACGGGCACAGAGACCCAGTACTTC. Encoded protein: CATSDFTGTETQYF.

The rearrangement uses TRBV18 and TRBJ1-2, with D possibly being TRBD1 (5 bases). Germline V gene lookup returns CDR1 KGHSH and CDR2 LQKENI. V gave up 5 bases and J gave up 3 bases, with 16 bases separating them. There are 15 residues in the CDR3. CDR3 amino acids: CASSTTAVGDYGYTF. In DNA, the CDR3 is TGTGCCAGCTCAACAACCGCTGTGGGGGACTATGGCTACACCTTC.

The chain links TRBV25-1 to TRBJ2-3, with TRBD2 matching over 12 bases. Germline CDR1 is MGHDK and CDR2 is SYGVNS. The CDR3 has 15 amino acids. Germline trimming cut 4 bases from V and 6 bases from J; bases unmatched to any gene: 5. CDR3 protein: CASSASGGAWDTQYF. The CDR3 nucleotides are TGTGCCAGCAGTGCTAGCGGGGGGGCGTGGGATACGCAGTATTTT.

The chain employs TRBV6-5 and TRBJ2-1; 10 bases line up with TRBD2. The ends lost 6 bases at V and 12 bases at J; junction bases unmatched: 14. Germline V gene sequence: CDR1 MNHEY, CDR2 SVGAGI. The CDR3 spans 15 residues. The CDR3 region has the DNA TGTGCCAGCAGAGGACTAGCGGCCAATACGGATGGGCAGTTCTTC. Amino acids: CASRGLAANTDGQFF.

This clonotype was observed a handful of times. The V call is TRBV27, the J call TRBJ1-2, with D maybe TRBD1 (6 bases). This CDR3 is built from 14 residues. CDR1 MNHEY and CDR2 SMNVEV come from the germline V gene (reference sequence). The V end lost 3 bases, the J end lost 5 bases, and 13 bases lay between the germline ends. The CDR3 DNA reads as TGTGCCAGCAGTTTTGGGGGGCCCACTTATGGCTACACCTTC. Its translation: CASSFGGPTYGYTF.

V gene TRBV7-6 combines with J gene TRBJ2-3; D is unresolved. The V gene lost 4 bases and the J gene lost 9 bases, with 5 bases spanning the gap. CDR3 length: 10 amino acids. Germline CDR1 is SGHVS and CDR2 is FNYEAQ. CDR3 DNA sequence: TGTGCCAGCAGCTCGCTGACGCAGTATTTT. Amino acid sequence: CASSSLTQYF.

This clonotype was counted between two and nine times. The chain is built from TRBV27 and TRBJ1-2, with D unclear. Germline V gene data show CDR1 as MNHEY and CDR2 as SMNVEV (reference sequence). The CDR3 is 14 amino acids. V lost 4 bases and J lost 7, with 16 bases in between. DNA of the CDR3: TGTGCCAGCAGTTATACCGGGAAGTCGGGTGGCTACACCTTC. Residues: CASSYTGKSGGYTF.

The chain uses TRBV28 and TRBJ2-1; 10 positions agree with TRBD2. The junction had 7 bases not matched to a gene; V was cut back by 8 bases and J by 3 bases. The CDR3 is 15 residues long. The germline gives CDR1 MDHEN, CDR2 SYDVKM. CDR3 region: CASPPSGGIYNEQFF. CDR3 in DNA: TGTGCCAGCCCTCCTAGCGGGGGAATCTACAATGAGCAGTTCTTC. Looking up the rest from reference TRBV28 and TRBJ2-1 gives the full variable domain: DVKVTQSSRYLVKRTGEKVFLECVQDMDHENMFWYRQDPGLGLRLIYFSYDVKMKEKGDIPEGYSVSREKKERFSLILESASTNQTSMYLCASPPSGGIYNEQFFGPGTRLTVL.

The rearrangement links TRBV4-2 to TRBJ2-3, with 8 bases lining up with TRBD1. Germline-derived CDR1 and CDR2 are LGHNA and YNFKEQ. Germline trimming cut 0 bases from V and 3 bases from J; bases unmatched to any gene: 5. CDR3 length: 16 residues. CDR3: CASSQEQGGLTDTQYF. As DNA, the CDR3 is TGTGCCAGCAGCCAAGAACAGGGGGGCCTGACAGATACGCAGTATTTT.

This clonotype was detected ten times or more. The gene calls are TRBV6-5 and TRBJ2-7; D possibly corresponds to TRBD1 (6 bases). Germline V lookup: CDR1 MNHEY, CDR2 SVGAGI. The CDR3 consists of 14 residues. The V gene lost 0 bases and the J gene lost 1 base, with 7 bases spanning the gap. CDR3 sequence reads: CASSYSDSSYEQYF. The CDR3 DNA follows: TGTGCCAGCAGTTACTCGGACAGTTCCTACGAGCAGTACTTC.